These T cell receptor beta chains were read from a single sample in a study of radiation and T cells in renal cell carcinoma. The method was immunoSEQ multiplex PCR; TCRdb's version includes in-frame clones alone and lacks a portion of them. Here the sample spans some 81,000 clones, about nine tenths being singletons. Material: blood, obtained from a patient whose treatment included radiotherapy and nephrectomy. The receptors derive from a woman in her 70s with renal cell carcinoma. CDR3s include the opening cysteine and the closing phenylalanine or tryptophan. The D gene is left open where the match is weak. Not every row has a clone size; where given, it reads once, few, many or a size class.

V gene	clone size	D gene	J gene	CDR3 protein	CDR3 DNA
TRBV6-5	-	TRBD2	TRBJ2-3	CASSLAGGPADTQYF	TGTGCCAGCAGTTTAGCGGGGGGGCCGGCAGATACGCAGTATTTT
TRBV4-1	-	-	TRBJ1-4	CASRGPTNEKLFF	TGCGCCAGCAGAGGCCCAACTAATGAAAAACTGTTTTTT
TRBV7-9	-	-	TRBJ1-5	CASSISNQPQHF	TGTGCCAGCAGCATCAGTAATCAGCCCCAGCATTTT
TRBV28	-	-	TRBJ1-2	CASRPMGTEVGYTF	TGTGCCAGCAGACCTATGGGGACGGAGGTTGGCTACACCTTC
TRBV15	-	-	TRBJ2-3	CATKGGTFADTQYF	TGTGCCACCAAAGGGGGGACATTTGCAGATACGCAGTATTTT
TRBV6-5	-	TRBD2	TRBJ2-2	CASSSFGGITGELFF	TGTGCCAGCAGTTCCTTCGGGGGGATAACCGGGGAGCTGTTTTTT
TRBV21-1	-	-	TRBJ2-6	CASSKECLVTRYSGANVLTF	TGTGCCAGCAGCAAAGAATGTTTAGTGACAAGATACTCTGGGGCCAACGTCCTGACTTTC
TRBV7-2	-	TRBD1	TRBJ1-1	CASRDQGGPRTEAFF	TGTGCCAGCAGGGACCAGGGGGGGCCGAGGACTGAAGCTTTCTTT
TRBV4-2	once	TRBD2	TRBJ2-2	CATGLADTGELFF	TGTGCCACTGGACTAGCAGACACCGGGGAGCTGTTTTTT
TRBV7-6	-	TRBD1	TRBJ1-6	CASSIGTGMGSPLHF	TGTGCCAGCAGCATAGGGACAGGGATGGGATCACCCCTCCACTTT
TRBV14	-	TRBD1	TRBJ2-7	CASSQATGASYEQYF	TGTGCCAGCAGCCAAGCGACAGGGGCCTCCTACGAGCAGTACTTC
TRBV19	-	TRBD1	TRBJ2-2	CASSPNRGGNTGELFF	TGTGCCAGTAGCCCAAACAGGGGCGGGAACACCGGGGAGCTGTTTTTT
TRBV5-4	-	-	TRBJ2-3	CASSAAWGDTQYF	TGTGCCAGCAGCGCCGCATGGGGCGATACGCAGTATTTT
TRBV5-5	-	-	TRBJ2-1	CASSFTRGHYNEQFF	TGTGCCAGCAGCTTTACGAGGGGTCACTACAATGAGCAGTTCTTC
TRBV7-8	-	-	TRBJ2-1	CASSPSGQPIAGPLDNEQFF	TGTGCCAGCAGCCCTTCGGGACAGCCTATAGCGGGGCCCCTCGACAATGAGCAGTTCTTC
TRBV19	-	TRBD1	TRBJ2-5	CASSTGQGHQETQYF	TGTGCCAGTAGTACCGGACAGGGGCATCAAGAGACCCAGTACTTC
TRBV6-1	-	-	TRBJ1-2	CASRGGTNYGYTF	TGTGCCAGCAGGGGTGGTACTAACTATGGCTACACCTTC
TRBV13	-	TRBD2	TRBJ2-5	CASSPRGSGDIETQYF	TGTGCCAGCAGCCCCCGGGGTAGCGGGGACATAGAGACCCAGTACTTC
TRBV6-5	-	-	TRBJ1-2	CASNPGRLEDYGYTF	TGTGCCAGCAACCCGGGCCGATTGGAGGACTATGGCTACACCTTC
TRBV10-3	-	TRBD1	TRBJ2-7	CAINRDRFYEQYF	TGTGCCATCAATCGGGACAGATTCTACGAGCAGTACTTC
TRBV5-1	-	-	TRBJ2-7	CASSYDGPSYEQYF	TGCGCCAGCAGCTATGACGGTCCCTCCTACGAGCAGTACTTC
TRBV4-3	-	TRBD1	TRBJ1-1	CASSQRTGTGVEAFF	TGCGCCAGCAGCCAACGAACCGGGACAGGGGTTGAAGCTTTCTTT
TRBV6-6	-	-	TRBJ1-1	CASSASGPSTEAFF	TGTGCCAGCAGTGCGTCGGGACCTTCCACTGAAGCTTTCTTT
TRBV4-3	-	-	TRBJ1-2	CASSQDGQGASYGYTF	TGCGCCAGCAGCCAAGATGGGCAGGGCGCGAGCTATGGCTACACCTTC
TRBV19	-	TRBD1	TRBJ1-1	CASSGDRNTEAFF	TGTGCCAGTAGTGGGGACAGGAACACTGAAGCTTTCTTT
TRBV14	-	-	TRBJ1-1	CASSQETILNTEAFF	TGTGCCAGCAGCCAAGAGACAATCCTGAACACTGAAGCTTTCTTT
TRBV2	once	TRBD1	TRBJ1-5	CASSRDSGIFNQPQHF	TGTGCCAGCAGTAGGGACAGCGGGATTTTCAATCAGCCCCAGCATTTT
TRBV27	-	-	TRBJ2-3	CASSLDLTDTQYF	TGTGCCAGCAGTTTAGACCTTACAGATACGCAGTATTTT
TRBV7-3	-	-	TRBJ2-2	CASRTGRNTGELFF	TGTGCCAGCAGGACCGGGAGAAACACCGGGGAGCTGTTTTTT
TRBV7-3	-	TRBD1	TRBJ1-6	CASSWDRGNSPLHF	TGTGCCAGCAGCTGGGACAGGGGGAATTCACCCCTCCACTTT
TRBV30	-	-	TRBJ1-2	CAWSVLQGYTF	TGTGCCTGGAGTGTACTCCAGGGCTACACCTTC
TRBV27	-	TRBD2	TRBJ2-1	CASSRWTSGGIYNEQFF	TGTGCCAGCAGTCGCTGGACTAGCGGGGGGATCTACAATGAGCAGTTCTTC
TRBV5-5	-	-	TRBJ2-7	CASSHRAYYEQYF	TGTGCCAGCAGCCATAGGGCCTACTACGAGCAGTACTTC
TRBV6-5	-	-	TRBJ2-3	CASSPTTDTQYF	TGTGCCAGCAGCCCGACCACAGATACGCAGTATTTT
TRBV7-2	-	-	TRBJ2-7	CASSRGLRSYEQYF	TGTGCCAGCAGCCGGGGACTCCGCTCCTACGAGCAGTACTTC
TRBV5-1	-	-	TRBJ2-3	CASSLGGSTDTQYF	TGCGCCAGCAGCTTGGGGGGTAGCACAGATACGCAGTATTTT
TRBV4-1	-	TRBD2	TRBJ2-5	CASSQVSGETQYF	TGCGCCAGCAGCCAAGTTAGCGGGGAGACCCAGTACTTC
TRBV19	-	TRBD1	TRBJ1-2	CASSTSTGGGYTF	TGTGCCAGTAGTACCTCGACAGGGGGTGGCTACACCTTC
TRBV2	-	-	TRBJ2-7	CASSLYGITYEQYF	TGTGCCAGCAGCCTTTACGGGATAACCTACGAGCAGTACTTC
TRBV9	once	-	TRBJ1-6	CASSVDLGAVDSPLHF	TGTGCCAGCAGCGTAGATTTAGGGGCGGTCGATTCACCCCTCCACTTT
TRBV9	-	-	TRBJ1-6	CASSVVEGPNSPLHF	TGTGCCAGCAGCGTAGTTGAGGGGCCTAATTCACCCCTCCACTTT
TRBV7-3	-	-	TRBJ2-2	CASSSKTRNPNTGELFF	TGTGCCAGCAGCTCAAAAACACGAAACCCGAACACCGGGGAGCTGTTTTTT
TRBV5-6	-	-	TRBJ1-2	CASSLDRVSNYGYTF	TGTGCCAGCAGCTTGGATAGGGTATCTAACTATGGCTACACCTTC
TRBV6-5	-	TRBD1	TRBJ1-4	CASSYSGQGNEKLFF	TGTGCCAGCAGTTACTCGGGACAGGGGAATGAAAAACTGTTTTTT
TRBV7-6	-	TRBD2	TRBJ2-2	CASSSTPGLATGELFF	TGTGCCAGCAGCTCTACCCCGGGACTAGCCACCGGGGAGCTGTTTTTT
TRBV20-1	-	-	TRBJ2-3	CSEGEVDTQYF	TGCAGCGAAGGAGAGGTAGATACGCAGTATTTT
TRBV25-1	once	-	TRBJ1-2	CASSVSGGGYTF	TGTGCCAGCAGTGTCTCAGGTGGAGGCTACACCTTC
TRBV9	-	-	TRBJ2-3	CASSVVSTDTQYF	TGTGCCAGCAGCGTAGTGAGCACAGATACGCAGTATTTT
TRBV5-1	-	-	TRBJ1-3	CASSLAAGNTIYF	TGCGCCAGCAGCTTGGCCGCAGGAAACACCATATATTTT
TRBV11-1	-	-	TRBJ2-3	CASSWTGTDTQYF	TGTGCCAGCAGCTGGACTGGCACAGATACGCAGTATTTT
TRBV19	-	-	TRBJ2-7	CASSITGMYEQYF	TGTGCCAGTAGTATAACAGGGATGTACGAGCAGTACTTC
TRBV13	once	TRBD2	TRBJ2-7	CASAGGYYEQYF	TGTGCCAGCGCGGGGGGGTACTACGAGCAGTACTTC
TRBV2	-	-	TRBJ1-5	CASSTDSKFYQPQHF	TGTGCCAGCAGCACCGACAGTAAGTTTTATCAGCCCCAGCATTTT
TRBV27	once	TRBD1	TRBJ1-5	CASSLLPGDRGYQPQHF	TGTGCCAGCAGTCTACTACCCGGTGACAGGGGATATCAGCCCCAGCATTTT